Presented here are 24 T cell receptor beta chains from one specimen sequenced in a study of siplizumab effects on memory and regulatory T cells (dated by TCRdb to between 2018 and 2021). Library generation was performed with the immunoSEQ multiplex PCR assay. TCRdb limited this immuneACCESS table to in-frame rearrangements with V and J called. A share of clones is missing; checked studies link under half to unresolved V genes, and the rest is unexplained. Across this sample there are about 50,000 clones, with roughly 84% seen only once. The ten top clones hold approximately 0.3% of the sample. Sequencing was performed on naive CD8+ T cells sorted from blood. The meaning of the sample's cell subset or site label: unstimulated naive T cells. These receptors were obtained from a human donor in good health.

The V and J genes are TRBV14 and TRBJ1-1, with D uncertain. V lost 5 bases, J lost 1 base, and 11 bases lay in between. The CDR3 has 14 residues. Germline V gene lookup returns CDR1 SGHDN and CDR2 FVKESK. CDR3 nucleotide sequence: TGTGCCAGCAGCACTTTAGAGGAGAACACTGAAGCTTTCTTT. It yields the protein CASSTLEENTEAFF.

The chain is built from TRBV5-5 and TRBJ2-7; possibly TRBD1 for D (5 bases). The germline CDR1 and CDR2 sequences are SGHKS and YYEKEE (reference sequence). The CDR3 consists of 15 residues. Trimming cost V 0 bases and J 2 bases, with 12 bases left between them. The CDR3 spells CASSLEYTGPYEQYF. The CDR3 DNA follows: TGTGCCAGCAGCTTGGAATATACAGGCCCCTACGAGCAGTACTTC.

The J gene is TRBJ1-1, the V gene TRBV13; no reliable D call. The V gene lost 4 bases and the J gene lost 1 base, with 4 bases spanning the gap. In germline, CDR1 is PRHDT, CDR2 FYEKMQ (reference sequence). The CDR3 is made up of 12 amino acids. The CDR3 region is CASSYRNTEAFF. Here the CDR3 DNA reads TGTGCCAGCAGCTACAGGAACACTGAAGCTTTCTTT.

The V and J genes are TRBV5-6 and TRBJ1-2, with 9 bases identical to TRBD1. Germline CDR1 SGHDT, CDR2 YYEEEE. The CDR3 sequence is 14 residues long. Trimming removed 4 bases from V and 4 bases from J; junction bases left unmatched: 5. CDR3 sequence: CASSPGQGFYGYTF. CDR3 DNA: TGTGCCAGCAGCCCAGGACAGGGGTTCTATGGCTACACCTTC.

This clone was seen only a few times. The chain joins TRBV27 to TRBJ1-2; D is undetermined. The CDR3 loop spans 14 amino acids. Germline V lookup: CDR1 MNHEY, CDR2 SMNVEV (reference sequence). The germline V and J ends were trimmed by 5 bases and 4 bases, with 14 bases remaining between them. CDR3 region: CASSLGVSSYGYTF. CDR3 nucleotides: TGTGCCAGCAGTCTCGGGGTGAGCAGCTATGGCTACACCTTC.

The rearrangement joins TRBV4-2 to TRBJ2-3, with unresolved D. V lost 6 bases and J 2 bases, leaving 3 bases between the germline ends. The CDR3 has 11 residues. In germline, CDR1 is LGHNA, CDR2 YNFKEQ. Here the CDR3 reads CASRFTDTQYF. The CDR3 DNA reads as TGTGCCAGCAGATTCACAGATACGCAGTATTTT.

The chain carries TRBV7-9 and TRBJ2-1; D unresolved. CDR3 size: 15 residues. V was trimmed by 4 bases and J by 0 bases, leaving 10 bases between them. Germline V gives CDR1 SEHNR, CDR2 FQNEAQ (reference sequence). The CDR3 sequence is CASSSPQSSYNEQFF. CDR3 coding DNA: TGTGCCAGCAGCTCGCCGCAGAGCTCCTACAATGAGCAGTTCTTC.

The CDR3 bases are TGTGCCAGCAGCCCGGGGATTCACTACGAGCAGTACTTC. Translating it yields CASSPGIHYEQYF. The chain has TRBV13 and TRBJ2-7, with D possibly matching TRBD2 (5 bases). The CDR3 covers 13 residues. V shed 5 bases and J shed 3 bases, with 11 bases lying between them. From germline, CDR1 is PRHDT and CDR2 FYEKMQ (reference sequence).

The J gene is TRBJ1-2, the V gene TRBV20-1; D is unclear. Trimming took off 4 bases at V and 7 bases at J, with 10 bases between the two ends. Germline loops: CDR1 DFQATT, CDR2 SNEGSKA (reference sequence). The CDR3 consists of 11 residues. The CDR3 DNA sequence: TGCAGTGCTATTAGGTCGGGTGGCTACACCTTC. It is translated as CSAIRSGGYTF.

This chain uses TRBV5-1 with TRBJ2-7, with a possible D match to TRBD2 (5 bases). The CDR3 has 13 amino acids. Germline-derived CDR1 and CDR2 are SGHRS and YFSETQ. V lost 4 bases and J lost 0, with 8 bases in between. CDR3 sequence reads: CASSITSSYEQYF. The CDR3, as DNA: TGCGCCAGCAGCATAACTAGCTCCTACGAGCAGTACTTC.

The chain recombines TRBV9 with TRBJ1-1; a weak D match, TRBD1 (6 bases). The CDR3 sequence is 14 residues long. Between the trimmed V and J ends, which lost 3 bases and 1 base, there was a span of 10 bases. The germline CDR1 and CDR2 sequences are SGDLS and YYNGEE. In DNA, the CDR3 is TGTGCCAGCAGCGAACCCAGGGGGAACACTGAAGCTTTCTTT. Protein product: CASSEPRGNTEAFF.

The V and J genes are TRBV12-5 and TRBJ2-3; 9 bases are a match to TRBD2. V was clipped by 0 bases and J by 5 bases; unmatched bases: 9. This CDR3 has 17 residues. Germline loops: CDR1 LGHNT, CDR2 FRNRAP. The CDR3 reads CASGLVQGGGARDTQYF. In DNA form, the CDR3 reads TGTGCTAGTGGTTTGGTACAAGGCGGGGGGGCCAGAGATACGCAGTATTTT.

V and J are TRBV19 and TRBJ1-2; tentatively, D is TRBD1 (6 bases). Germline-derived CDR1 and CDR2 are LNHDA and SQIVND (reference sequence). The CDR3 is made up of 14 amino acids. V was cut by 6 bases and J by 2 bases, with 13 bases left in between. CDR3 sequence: CASSPGAGNYGYTF. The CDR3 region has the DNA TGTGCCAGTAGCCCGGGGGCGGGCAACTATGGCTACACCTTC.

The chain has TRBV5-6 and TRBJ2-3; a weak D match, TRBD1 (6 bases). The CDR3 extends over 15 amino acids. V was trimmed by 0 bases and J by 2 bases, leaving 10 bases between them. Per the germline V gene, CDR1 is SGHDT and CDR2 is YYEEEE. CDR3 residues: CASSLVTGHTDTQYF. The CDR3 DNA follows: TGTGCCAGCAGCTTGGTGACAGGCCACACAGATACGCAGTATTTT.

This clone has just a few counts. DNA of the CDR3: TGTGCCAGCAGCTTATTAGCCAGTGGCTACACCTTC. Translated, it gives CASSLLASGYTF. J is TRBJ1-2 and V is TRBV7-8; D ambiguous. The CDR3 length is 12 residues. With 2 bases removed from V and 7 bases from J, the gap between germline ends came to 8 bases. The germline V gene has CDR1 SGHVS and CDR2 FQNEAQ.

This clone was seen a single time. CDR3 bases: TGTGCCAGTACTGAAGCGGGTCCCTATAGCTCCTACAATGAGCAGTTCTTC. It encodes CASTEAGPYSSYNEQFF. The V gene is TRBV19, the J gene TRBJ2-1; maybe TRBD2 (6 bases). V was cut by 7 bases and J by 0 bases, with 19 bases left in between. This CDR3 contains 17 residues. Per germline, CDR1 LNHDA and CDR2 SQIVND (reference sequence).

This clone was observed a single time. CDR3 in amino acids: CASSLGLAADTQYF. Written as DNA, the CDR3 is TGCGCCAGCAGCCTAGGACTAGCAGCTGATACGCAGTATTTT. The V and J genes are TRBV5-1 and TRBJ2-3; 8 bases align to TRBD2. The germline V gene has CDR1 SGHRS and CDR2 YFSETQ. The CDR3 runs 14 residues. V lost 4 bases, J lost 6 bases, and 7 bases stayed unmatched.

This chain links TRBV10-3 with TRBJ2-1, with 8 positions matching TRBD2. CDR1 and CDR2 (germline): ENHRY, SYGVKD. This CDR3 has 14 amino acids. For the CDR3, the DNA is TGTGCTACTACCATCCAAGCGGGAGCAAGGGAGCAGTTCTTC. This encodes CATTIQAGAREQFF.

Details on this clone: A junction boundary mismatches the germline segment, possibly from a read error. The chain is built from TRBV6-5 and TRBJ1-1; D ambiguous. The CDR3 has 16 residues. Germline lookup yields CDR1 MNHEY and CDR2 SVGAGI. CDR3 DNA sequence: TGTGCCAGCAGTCACTCCTTGGAGGGCGCGGACACTGAAGCTTTCTTT. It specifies CASSHSLEGADTEAFF.

The CDR3 here is CASSLQGAEAFF. Here the CDR3 DNA reads TGTGCCAGCTCTCTGCAGGGGGCTGAAGCTTTCTTT. This chain uses TRBV18 with TRBJ1-1; 7 bases fit TRBD1. Losses at the gene ends were 6 bases for V and 6 bases for J; bases not matched to a gene: 4. In germline, CDR1 is KGHSH, CDR2 LQKENI. This CDR3 region has 12 residues.

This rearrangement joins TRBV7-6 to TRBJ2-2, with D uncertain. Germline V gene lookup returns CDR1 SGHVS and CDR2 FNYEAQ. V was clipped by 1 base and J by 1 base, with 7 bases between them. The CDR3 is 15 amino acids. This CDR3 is CASSLVSGNTGELFF. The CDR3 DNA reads TGTGCCAGCAGCTTAGTCTCCGGGAACACCGGGGAGCTGTTTTTT.

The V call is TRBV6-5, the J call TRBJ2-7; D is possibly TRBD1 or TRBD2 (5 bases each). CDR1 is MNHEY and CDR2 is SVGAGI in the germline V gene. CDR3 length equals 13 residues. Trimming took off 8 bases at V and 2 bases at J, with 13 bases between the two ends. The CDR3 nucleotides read TGTGCCAGCCGGGAAGGGGAGCCCTACGAGCAGTACTTC. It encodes CASREGEPYEQYF.

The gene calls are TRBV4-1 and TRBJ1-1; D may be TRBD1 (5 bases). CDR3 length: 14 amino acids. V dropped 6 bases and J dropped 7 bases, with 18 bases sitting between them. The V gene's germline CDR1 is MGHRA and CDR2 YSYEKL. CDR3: CASRLTGGGNEAFF. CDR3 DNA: TGCGCCAGCAGGCTCACGGGCGGGGGGAATGAAGCTTTCTTT.

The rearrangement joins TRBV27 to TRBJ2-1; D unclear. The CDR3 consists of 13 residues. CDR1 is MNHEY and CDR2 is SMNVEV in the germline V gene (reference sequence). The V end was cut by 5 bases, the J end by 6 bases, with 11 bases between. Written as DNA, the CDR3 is TGTGCCAGCAGTAACAAACTCTCCAATGAGCAGTTCTTC. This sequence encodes CASSNKLSNEQFF.